This TCR beta chain was sequenced in a study of PD-1 blockade in classical Hodgkin lymphoma. Study outcomes and limitations: Possible causes of repertoire differences, disease activity or prior therapy, remain undefined. The study found that TCR diversity rose significantly by C4D1 in CD4+ but not CD8+ cells.

Regarding this clone: Its cognate antigen is unknown.

The time point here: cycle 4 day 1 (C4D1), after six to seven weeks of nivolumab. The patients all showed relapse after autologous stem cell transplantation, while their brentuximab vedotin exposure varied. Using immunoSEQ multiplex PCR, the repertoire was profiled, and TCRdb retains in-frame clones only, with some absent. The data contain approximately 30,000 clones, roughly 72% of them singletons. The receptor comes from a human donor with classical Hodgkin lymphoma. Sequences were derived from peripheral blood mononuclear cells (PBMCs), sampled before the fourth cycle of nivolumab.

CDR3 sequence (DNA): TGTGCCAGCAGTTTATACGGCGGGGCCCAGGAGACCCAGTACTTC. This codes for CASSLYGGAQETQYF. The chain employs TRBV27 and TRBJ2-5; D is possibly TRBD2 (6 bases). Germline values: CDR1 MNHEY, CDR2 SMNVEV (reference sequence). The ends were cut back, 1 base at V and 5 bases at J, with 14 bases in the middle. CDR3 length: 15 residues.